The 15 T cell receptor beta chains listed next were all sequenced from one sample in a study of radiotherapy plus CTLA-4 blockade in lung cancer. TCRdb keeps only in-frame clones here, not all; method: immunoSEQ multiplex PCR. The table has 35,000 to 45,000 clones, roughly 64% seen once; the top ten hold 23%. This material consisted of peripheral blood, taken from a patient treated with radiotherapy plus ipilimumab. These receptors were collected from a human donor with non-small cell lung cancer who had a partial response to radiotherapy plus ipilimumab.

CDR3: CASSLGLPSSGNTIYF. CDR3 nucleotide sequence: TGTGCCAGCAGCTTGGGACTCCCGAGCTCTGGAAACACCATATATTTT. The chain couples TRBV27 to TRBJ1-3; D is perhaps TRBD1 (5 bases). The CDR3 consists of 16 residues. Germline V gene data show CDR1 as MNHEY and CDR2 as SMNVEV (reference sequence). V dropped 6 bases and J dropped 0 bases, with 15 bases sitting between them.

The chain recombines TRBV25-1 with TRBJ2-5, with 7 bases lining up with TRBD1. This CDR3 spans 14 amino acids. The V and J ends lost 0 bases and 4 bases, in that order; junction bases with no gene match: 2. Germline V gene data show CDR1 as MGHDK and CDR2 as SYGVNS. The CDR3 nucleotides are TGTGCCAGCAGTGAATACAGGGGGAGAGAGACCCAGTACTTC. It encodes CASSEYRGRETQYF.

This clone was detected only a few times. The chain combines TRBV2 with TRBJ1-1; D not certain. Germline assignment: CDR1 SNHLY and CDR2 FYNNEI. The CDR3 totals 14 residues. The ends were cut back, 5 bases at V and 2 bases at J, with 12 bases in the middle. The CDR3 region has the DNA TGTGCCAGCAGTCCCGAGGAGTTAAACACTGAAGCTTTCTTT. Protein sequence: CASSPEELNTEAFF.

The rearrangement joins TRBV5-1 to TRBJ2-1, with D maybe TRBD2 (7 bases). This CDR3 comprises 15 residues. Between the trimmed V and J ends, which lost 0 bases and 7 bases, there was a span of 14 bases. Germline loops: CDR1 SGHRS, CDR2 YFSETQ. The CDR3: CASSLEGGRSNEQFF. In DNA form, the CDR3 reads TGCGCCAGCAGCTTGGAGGGGGGGCGTAGTAATGAGCAGTTCTTC.

CDR3 coding DNA: TGTGCCAGCAGCGGAAGGGGGATTAACTATGGCTACACCTTC. Its translation is CASSGRGINYGYTF. The chain links TRBV6-1 to TRBJ1-2; D perhaps matches TRBD1 (6 bases). CDR3 length equals 14 residues. CDR1 and CDR2 (germline): MNHNS, SASEGT. Between the trimmed V and J ends, which lost 6 bases and 1 base, there was a span of 12 bases.

A few counts support this clone. This chain uses TRBV4-1 with TRBJ2-7, with TRBD2 as a possible D gene (5 bases). V shed 0 bases and J shed 3 bases, with 12 bases lying between them. Per germline, CDR1 MGHRA and CDR2 YSYEKL. The CDR3 contains 15 residues. Written as DNA, the CDR3 is TGCGCCAGCAGCCAAGATCTAGCCCCCGGCTACGAGCAGTACTTC. Residues: CASSQDLAPGYEQYF.

The rearrangement links TRBV7-9 to TRBJ1-1; perhaps TRBD1 as D (6 bases). V lost 5 bases, J lost 0 bases, and 19 bases lay in between. Germline V gene sequence: CDR1 SEHNR, CDR2 FQNEAQ (reference sequence). The CDR3 covers 17 residues. CDR3 protein: CASSPREGGLLNTEAFF. The CDR3 DNA sequence: TGTGCCAGCAGCCCTCGGGAGGGGGGCCTCCTGAACACTGAAGCTTTCTTT.

This clone has only a few counts. The genes are TRBV6-1 and TRBJ2-1; D remains ambiguous. V lost 6 bases and J lost 7, with 10 bases in between. CDR1 is MNHNS, CDR2 SASEGT, per germline. CDR3 length: 12 residues. The CDR3: CASRPTWNEQFF. CDR3 nucleotide sequence: TGTGCCAGCAGGCCCACTTGGAATGAGCAGTTCTTC.

Only one count was recorded for this clone. The chain uses TRBV29-1 and TRBJ2-1, with 12 bases lining up with TRBD2. V gave up 4 bases and J gave up 6 bases; unmatched junction bases: 4. The CDR3 totals 14 residues. The germline gives CDR1 SQVTM, CDR2 ANQGSEA. For the CDR3, the DNA is TGCAGCGTTGCGGGGACTAGCGGGCTCAATGAGCAGTTCTTC. It is translated as CSVAGTSGLNEQFF.

V and J are TRBV27 and TRBJ2-7, with TRBD1 identical over 7 bases. J was trimmed by 3 bases and V by 8 bases; bases with no gene match: 10. This CDR3 has 14 residues. The germline V gene has CDR1 MNHEY and CDR2 SMNVEV (reference sequence). CDR3 bases: TGTGCCAGCCGCAAGATACAGGGGTACTACGAGCAGTACTTC. As protein: CASRKIQGYYEQYF.

The chain combines TRBV15 with TRBJ1-3, with unresolved D. CDR1 LNHNV and CDR2 YYDKDF come from the germline V gene (reference sequence). V was trimmed by 0 bases and J by 1 base, leaving 4 bases between them. This CDR3 region has 14 residues. This CDR3 is CATSRDPSGNTIYF. The CDR3 nucleotides are TGTGCCACCAGCAGAGATCCTTCTGGAAACACCATATATTTT.

This rearrangement joins TRBV5-1 to TRBJ2-1, with TRBD2 identical over 10 bases. The germline V gene has CDR1 SGHRS and CDR2 YFSETQ. With 3 bases clipped from V and 7 bases from J, the junction kept 10 bases outside the gene matches. The CDR3 sequence is 16 residues long. The CDR3 is CASSYEPAGGPNEQFF. CDR3 DNA sequence: TGCGCCAGCAGCTACGAACCAGCGGGAGGGCCAAATGAGCAGTTCTTC.

V is TRBV2 and J is TRBJ1-5; 7 bases align to TRBD1. With V trimmed by 8 bases and J by 11 bases, 9 bases remained unmatched. Germline V gives CDR1 SNHLY, CDR2 FYNNEI. The CDR3 is 12 residues long. The CDR3 sequence: CASWDAQGAQHF. CDR3 coding DNA: TGTGCCAGCTGGGACGCTCAGGGGGCCCAGCATTTT.

The V call is TRBV7-9, the J call TRBJ2-5; TRBD2 matches at 10 bases. Unmatched junction bases numbered 3, after V lost 5 bases and J lost 3 bases. CDR3 size: 14 residues. The germline V gene encodes CDR1 SEHNR and CDR2 FQNEAQ (reference sequence). The CDR3 sequence: CASSLGTSEETQYF. The CDR3 bases are TGTGCCAGCAGCCTCGGGACTAGCGAAGAGACCCAGTACTTC.

This chain joins TRBV28 and TRBJ2-2, with TRBD2 identical over 9 bases. Germline trimming cut 8 bases from V and 4 bases from J; bases unmatched to any gene: 11. Per germline, CDR1 MDHEN and CDR2 SYDVKM. The CDR3 consists of 16 residues. The CDR3 here is CASGSSGSSGTGELFF. CDR3 bases: TGTGCCAGCGGGAGTAGCGGGAGCTCGGGCACCGGGGAGCTGTTTTTT.